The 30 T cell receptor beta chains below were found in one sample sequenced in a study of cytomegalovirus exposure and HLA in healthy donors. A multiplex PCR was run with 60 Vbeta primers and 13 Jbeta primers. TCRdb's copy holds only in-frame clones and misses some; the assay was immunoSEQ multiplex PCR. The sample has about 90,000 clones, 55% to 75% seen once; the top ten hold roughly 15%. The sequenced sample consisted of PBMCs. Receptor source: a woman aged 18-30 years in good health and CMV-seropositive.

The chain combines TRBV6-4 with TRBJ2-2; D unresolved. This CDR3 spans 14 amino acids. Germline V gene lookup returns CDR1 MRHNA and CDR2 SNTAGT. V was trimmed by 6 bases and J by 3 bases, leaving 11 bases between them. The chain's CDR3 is CASSPDEDTGELFF. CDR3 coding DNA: TGTGCCAGCAGCCCCGACGAGGACACCGGGGAGCTGTTTTTT.

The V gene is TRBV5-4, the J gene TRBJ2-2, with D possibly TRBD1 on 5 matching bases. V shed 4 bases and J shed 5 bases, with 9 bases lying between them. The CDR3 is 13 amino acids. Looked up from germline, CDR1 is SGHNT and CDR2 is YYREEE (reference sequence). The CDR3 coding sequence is TGTGCCAGCAGCAGGGGCGAGACCGGGGAGCTGTTTTTT. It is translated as CASSRGETGELFF. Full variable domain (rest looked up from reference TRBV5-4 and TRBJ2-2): ETGVTQSPTHLIKTRGQQVTLRCSSQSGHNTVSWYQQALGQGPQFIFQYYREEENGRGNFPPRFSGLQFPNYSSELNVNALELDDSALYLCASSRGETGELFFGEGSRLTVL.

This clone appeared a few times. The CDR3 nucleotides read TGTGCCAGCAGTTCCTTGGGACTAGCCTACCATACGCAGTATTTT. Its protein is CASSSLGLAYHTQYF. The chain is built from TRBV7-2 and TRBJ2-3, with 9 nucleotides matching TRBD2. Germline V CDR1 and CDR2: SGHTA, FQGNSA. V trimming: 6 bases; J trimming: 7 bases; junction bases outside the gene matches: 11. The CDR3 extends over 15 amino acids.

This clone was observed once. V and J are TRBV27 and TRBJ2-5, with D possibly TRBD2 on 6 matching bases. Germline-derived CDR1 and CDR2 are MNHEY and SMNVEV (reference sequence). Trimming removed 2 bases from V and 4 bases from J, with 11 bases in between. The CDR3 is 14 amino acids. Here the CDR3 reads CASSLDQAGETQYF. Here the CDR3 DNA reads TGTGCCAGCAGTTTAGACCAAGCGGGAGAGACCCAGTACTTC.

The chain's CDR3 is CASSQVPEVGRGNQPQHF. DNA for the CDR3: TGCGCCAGCAGCCAAGTGCCGGAGGTTGGACGGGGCAATCAGCCCCAGCATTTT. The J gene is TRBJ1-5, the V gene TRBV4-1; D unclear. The CDR3 length is 18 residues. Between the trimmed V and J ends, which lost 1 base and 2 bases, there was a span of 18 bases. Germline V gene data show CDR1 as MGHRA and CDR2 as YSYEKL.

CDR3 loop: CASSLAEQVNTEAFF. The DNA of the CDR3 is TGTGCCAGCAGCTTAGCCGAACAGGTGAACACTGAAGCTTTCTTT. This rearrangement joins TRBV7-9 to TRBJ1-1; D is possibly TRBD1 (5 bases). Germline CDR1 and CDR2: SEHNR and FQNEAQ (reference sequence). The CDR3 has 15 residues. V was shortened by 0 bases and J by 0 bases, with 8 bases between the two germline ends.

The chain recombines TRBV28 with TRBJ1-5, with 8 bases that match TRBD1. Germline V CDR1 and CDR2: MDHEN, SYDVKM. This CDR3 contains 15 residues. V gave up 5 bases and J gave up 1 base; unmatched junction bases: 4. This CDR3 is CASSPGGESNQPQHF. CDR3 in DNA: TGTGCCAGCAGTCCAGGGGGCGAGAGCAATCAGCCCCAGCATTTT. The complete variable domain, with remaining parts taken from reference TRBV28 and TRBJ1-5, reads DVKVTQSSRYLVKRTGEKVFLECVQDMDHENMFWYRQDPGLGLRLIYFSYDVKMKEKGDIPEGYSVSREKKERFSLILESASTNQTSMYLCASSPGGESNQPQHFGDGTRLSIL.

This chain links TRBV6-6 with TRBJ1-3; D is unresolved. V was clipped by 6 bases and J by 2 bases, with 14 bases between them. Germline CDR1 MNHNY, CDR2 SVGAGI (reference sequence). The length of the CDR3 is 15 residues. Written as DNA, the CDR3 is TGTGCCAGCAGCCCAGTCTGGAGTCCTGGAAACACCATATATTTT. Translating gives CASSPVWSPGNTIYF.

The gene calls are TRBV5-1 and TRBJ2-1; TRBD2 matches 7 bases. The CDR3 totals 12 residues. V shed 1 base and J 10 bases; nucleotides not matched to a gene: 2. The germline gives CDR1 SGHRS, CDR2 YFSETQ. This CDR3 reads CASSLKAGEQFF. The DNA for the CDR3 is TGCGCCAGCAGCTTGAAAGCGGGAGAGCAGTTCTTC.

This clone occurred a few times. This CDR3 reads CASSGRGNQETQYF. Written as DNA, the CDR3 is TGTGCCAGCAGTGGAAGGGGTAACCAAGAGACCCAGTACTTC. V is TRBV25-1 and J is TRBJ2-5; D perhaps matches TRBD1 (5 bases). Germline V gene sequence: CDR1 MGHDK, CDR2 SYGVNS. The CDR3 is made up of 14 amino acids. The V end lost 4 bases, the J end lost 0 bases, and 9 bases lay between the germline ends.

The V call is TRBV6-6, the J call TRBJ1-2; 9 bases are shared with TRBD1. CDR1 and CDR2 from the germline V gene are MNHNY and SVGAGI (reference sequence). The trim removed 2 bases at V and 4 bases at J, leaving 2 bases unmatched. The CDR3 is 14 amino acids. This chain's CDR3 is CASSYTQGAYGYTF. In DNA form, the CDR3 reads TGTGCCAGCAGTTACACACAGGGGGCCTATGGCTACACCTTC.

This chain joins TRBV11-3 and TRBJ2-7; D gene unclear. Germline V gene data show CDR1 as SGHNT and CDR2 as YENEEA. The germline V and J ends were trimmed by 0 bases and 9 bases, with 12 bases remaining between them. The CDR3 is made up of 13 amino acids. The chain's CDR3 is CASSLDSGGRQYF. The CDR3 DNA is TGTGCCAGCAGCTTAGATTCCGGCGGAAGGCAGTACTTC.

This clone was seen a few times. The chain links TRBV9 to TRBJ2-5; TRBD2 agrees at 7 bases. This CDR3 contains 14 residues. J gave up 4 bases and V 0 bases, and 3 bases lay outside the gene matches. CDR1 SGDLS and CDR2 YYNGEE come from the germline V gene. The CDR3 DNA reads TGTGCCAGCAGCGTAGCTACGGGAGGAGAGACCCAGTACTTC. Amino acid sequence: CASSVATGGETQYF.

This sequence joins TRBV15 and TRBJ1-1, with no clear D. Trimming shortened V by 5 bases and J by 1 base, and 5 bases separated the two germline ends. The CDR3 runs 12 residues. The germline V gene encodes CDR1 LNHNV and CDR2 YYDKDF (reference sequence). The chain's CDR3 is CATSGRNTEAFF. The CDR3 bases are TGTGCCACCAGCGGGAGGAACACTGAAGCTTTCTTT.

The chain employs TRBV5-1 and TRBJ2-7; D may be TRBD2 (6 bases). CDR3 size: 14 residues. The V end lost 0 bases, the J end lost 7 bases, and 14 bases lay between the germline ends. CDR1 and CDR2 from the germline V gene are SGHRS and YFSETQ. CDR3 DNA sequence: TGCGCCAGCAGCTTGGTCTCGTCCGGGGGAGAGCAGTACTTC. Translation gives CASSLVSSGGEQYF.

In DNA, the CDR3 is TGTGCCAGCAGCCCACTGGTAAACTATGGCTACACCTTC. This encodes CASSPLVNYGYTF. The chain has TRBV7-9 and TRBJ1-2; D remains ambiguous. CDR3 length: 13 amino acids. The ends were cut back, 5 bases at V and 2 bases at J, with 9 bases in the middle. Germline loops: CDR1 SEHNR, CDR2 FQNEAQ (reference sequence). The full variable domain, in which reference TRBV7-9 and TRBJ1-2 provide the parts outside the CDR3, is DTGVSQNPRHKITKRGQNVTFRCDPISEHNRLYWYRQTLGQGPEFLTYFQNEAQLEKSRLLSDRFSAERPKGSFSTLEIQRTEQGDSAMYLCASSPLVNYGYTFGSGTRLTVV.

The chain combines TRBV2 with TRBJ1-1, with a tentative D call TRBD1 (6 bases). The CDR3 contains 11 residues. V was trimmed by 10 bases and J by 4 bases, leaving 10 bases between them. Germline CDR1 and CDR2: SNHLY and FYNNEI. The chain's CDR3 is CATLGGTEAFF. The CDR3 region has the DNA TGTGCCACCCTAGGGGGCACTGAAGCTTTCTTT.

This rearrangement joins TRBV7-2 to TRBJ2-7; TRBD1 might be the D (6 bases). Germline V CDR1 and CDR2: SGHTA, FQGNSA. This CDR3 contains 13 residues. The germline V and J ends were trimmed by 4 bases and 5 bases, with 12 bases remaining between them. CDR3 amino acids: CASSYHRDDEQYF. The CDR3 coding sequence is TGTGCCAGCAGCTACCACAGGGATGACGAGCAGTACTTC.

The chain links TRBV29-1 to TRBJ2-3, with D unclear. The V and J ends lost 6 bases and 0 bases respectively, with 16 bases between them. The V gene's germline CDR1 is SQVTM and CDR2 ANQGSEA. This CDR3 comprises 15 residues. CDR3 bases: TGCAGCGTACAAAAGAGGTTCCGTAGCACAGATACGCAGTATTTT. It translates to CSVQKRFRSTDTQYF.

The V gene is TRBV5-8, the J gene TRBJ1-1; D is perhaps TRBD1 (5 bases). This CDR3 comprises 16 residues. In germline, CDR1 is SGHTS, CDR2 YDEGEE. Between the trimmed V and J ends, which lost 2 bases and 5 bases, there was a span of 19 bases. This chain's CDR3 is CASSLTQGGWRTEAFF. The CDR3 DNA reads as TGTGCCAGCAGCTTAACCCAGGGAGGATGGCGGACTGAAGCTTTCTTT.

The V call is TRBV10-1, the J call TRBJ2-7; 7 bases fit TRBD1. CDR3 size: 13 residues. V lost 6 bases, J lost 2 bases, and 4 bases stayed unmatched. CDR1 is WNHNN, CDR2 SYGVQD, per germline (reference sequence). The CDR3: CASSGTAPYEQYF. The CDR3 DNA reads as TGCGCCAGCAGCGGGACAGCCCCCTACGAGCAGTACTTC.

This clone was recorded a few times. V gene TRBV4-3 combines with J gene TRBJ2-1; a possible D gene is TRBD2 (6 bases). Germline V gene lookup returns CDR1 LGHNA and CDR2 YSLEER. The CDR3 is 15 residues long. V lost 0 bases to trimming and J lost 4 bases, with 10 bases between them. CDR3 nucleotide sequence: TGCGCCAGCAGCCAAGACGGGAGTACGTACAATGAGCAGTTCTTC. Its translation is CASSQDGSTYNEQFF.

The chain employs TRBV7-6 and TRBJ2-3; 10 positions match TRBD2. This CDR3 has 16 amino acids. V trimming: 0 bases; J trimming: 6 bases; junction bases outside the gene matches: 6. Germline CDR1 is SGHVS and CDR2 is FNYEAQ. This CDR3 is CASSLAPAGGGDTQYF. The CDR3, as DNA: TGTGCCAGCAGCTTAGCCCCAGCGGGAGGGGGGGATACGCAGTATTTT. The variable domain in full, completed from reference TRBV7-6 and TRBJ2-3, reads GAGVSQSPRYKVTKRGQDVALRCDPISGHVSLYWYRQALGQGPEFLTYFNYEAQQDKSGLPNDRFSAERPEGSISTLTIQRTEQRDSAMYRCASSLAPAGGGDTQYFGPGTRLTVL.

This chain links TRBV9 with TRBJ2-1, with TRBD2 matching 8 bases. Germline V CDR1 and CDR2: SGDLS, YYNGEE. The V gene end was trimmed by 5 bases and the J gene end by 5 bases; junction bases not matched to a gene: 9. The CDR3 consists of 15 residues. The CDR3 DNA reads TGTGCCAGCAGTGAGCGGGGGCCGCCCAACAATGAGCAGTTCTTC. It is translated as CASSERGPPNNEQFF.

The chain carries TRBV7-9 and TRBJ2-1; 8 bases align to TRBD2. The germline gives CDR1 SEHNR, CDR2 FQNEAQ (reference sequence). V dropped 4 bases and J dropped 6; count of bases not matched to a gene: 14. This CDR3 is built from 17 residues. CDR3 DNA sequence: TGTGCCAGCAGCTCATTATCTGTTAGCGGGATTTTCAATGAGCAGTTCTTC. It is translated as CASSSLSVSGIFNEQFF.

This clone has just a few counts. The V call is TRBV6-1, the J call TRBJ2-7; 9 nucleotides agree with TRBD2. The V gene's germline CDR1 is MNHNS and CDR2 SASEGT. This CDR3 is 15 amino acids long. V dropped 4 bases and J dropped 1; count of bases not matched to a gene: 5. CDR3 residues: CASSASTSGSYEQYF. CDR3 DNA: TGTGCCAGCAGTGCCTCGACTAGCGGATCCTACGAGCAGTACTTC.

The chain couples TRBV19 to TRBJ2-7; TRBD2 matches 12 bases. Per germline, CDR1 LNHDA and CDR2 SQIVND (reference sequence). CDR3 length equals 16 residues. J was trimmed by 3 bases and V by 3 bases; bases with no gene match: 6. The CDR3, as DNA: TGTGCCAGTAGTATCCGACTAGCGGGGGCGCACTACGAGCAGTACTTC. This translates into CASSIRLAGAHYEQYF.

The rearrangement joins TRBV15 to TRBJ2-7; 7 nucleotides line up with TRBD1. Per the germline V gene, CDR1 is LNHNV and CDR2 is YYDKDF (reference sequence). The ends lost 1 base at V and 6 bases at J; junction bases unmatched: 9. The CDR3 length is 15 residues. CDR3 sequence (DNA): TGTGCCACCAGCAGAGCGGGCAGGGGGTCGGTCGAGCAGTACTTC. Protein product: CATSRAGRGSVEQYF.

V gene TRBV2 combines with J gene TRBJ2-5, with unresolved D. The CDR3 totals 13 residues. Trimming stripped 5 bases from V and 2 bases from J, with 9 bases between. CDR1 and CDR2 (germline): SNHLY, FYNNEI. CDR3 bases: TGTGCCAGCAGTAATGAGGTACAAGAGACCCAGTACTTC. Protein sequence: CASSNEVQETQYF.

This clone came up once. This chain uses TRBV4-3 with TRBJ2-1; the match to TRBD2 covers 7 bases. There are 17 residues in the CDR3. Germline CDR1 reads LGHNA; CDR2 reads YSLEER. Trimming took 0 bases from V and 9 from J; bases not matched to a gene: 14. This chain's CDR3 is CASSQDRLGLGVSEQFF. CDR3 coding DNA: TGCGCCAGCAGCCAAGATAGGCTCGGACTAGGTGTTAGTGAGCAGTTCTTC.